This is a list of T cell receptor beta chains from one sample in a study of CD8 T cells in Susac syndrome. Each CDR3 protein is one row after TCRdb ran MiXCR on the immunoSEQ multiplex PCR reads. Of around 140,000 distinct CDR3 sequences detected, just under 95% appear once; the ten largest clones hold 0.14%. The sample consisted of CD4+ T cells from PBMCs. These receptors were collected from a human donor with Susac syndrome. Each CDR3 is given with its conserved first and last residue. A D gene is named only where the DNA matches it firmly. Where a row states a size, it is once, few, many or the class of an expanded clone; other rows omit it.

V gene: TRBV20-1; J gene: TRBJ1-5; clone size: -; CDR3 length: 14; D gene: -; CDR3 DNA: TGCAGTGCTAGAGTGAGGGGGGCAGGTCAGCCCCAGCATTTT; CDR3 protein: CSARVRGAGQPQHF
V gene: TRBV30; J gene: TRBJ2-6; clone size: -; CDR3 length: 12; D gene: -; CDR3 DNA: TGTGCCTGGAACCCTGGGGCCAACGTCCTGACTTTC; CDR3 protein: CAWNPGANVLTF
V gene: TRBV3-1; J gene: TRBJ1-2; clone size: -; CDR3 length: 13; D gene: -; CDR3 DNA: TGTGCCAGCAGCCAATTCCAGGGGTACGGCTACACCTTC; CDR3 protein: CASSQFQGYGYTF
V gene: TRBV30; J gene: TRBJ2-7; clone size: -; CDR3 length: 12; D gene: -; CDR3 DNA: TGTGCCTGGAGACCCGGGCGCTACGAGCAGTACTTC; CDR3 protein: CAWRPGRYEQYF
V gene: TRBV4-1; J gene: TRBJ2-7; clone size: -; CDR3 length: 16; D gene: -; CDR3 DNA: TGCGCCAGCAGCCATGGGTTCTCGGGCCTAGAATACGAGCAGTACTTC; CDR3 protein: CASSHGFSGLEYEQYF
V gene: TRBV12-3/TRBV12-4; J gene: TRBJ2-4; clone size: -; CDR3 length: 12; D gene: -; CDR3 DNA: TGTGCCAGCAGTTTACACCCCGACATTCAGTACTTC; CDR3 protein: CASSLHPDIQYF
V gene: TRBV7-3; J gene: TRBJ1-2; clone size: -; CDR3 length: 14; D gene: TRBD1; CDR3 DNA: TGTGCCAGCCCTACAGGGGCTCCCATCGCGGGCTACACCTTC; CDR3 protein: CASPTGAPIAGYTF
V gene: TRBV7-9; J gene: TRBJ1-1; clone size: -; CDR3 length: 16; D gene: -; CDR3 DNA: TGTGCCAGCAGCTTAGCATTGGGGGAGGGCAACACTGAAGCTTTCTTT; CDR3 protein: CASSLALGEGNTEAFF
V gene: TRBV9; J gene: TRBJ2-5; clone size: -; CDR3 length: 16; D gene: TRBD1; CDR3 DNA: TGTGCCAGCAGCGCGAGGGGAACAGGGGGCCAAGAGACCCAGTACTTC; CDR3 protein: CASSARGTGGQETQYF
V gene: TRBV3-1; J gene: TRBJ2-3; clone size: -; CDR3 length: 13; D gene: -; CDR3 DNA: TGTGCCAGCAGCCAACGGGGTACAGATACGCAGTATTTT; CDR3 protein: CASSQRGTDTQYF
V gene: TRBV12-3/TRBV12-4; J gene: TRBJ2-3; clone size: -; CDR3 length: 16; D gene: -; CDR3 DNA: TGTGCCAGCAGTTTAGGTATCGGGACCCCCACAGATACGCAGTATTTT; CDR3 protein: CASSLGIGTPTDTQYF
V gene: TRBV5-4; J gene: TRBJ2-1; clone size: -; CDR3 length: 12; D gene: -; CDR3 DNA: TGTGCCAGCCGGGCTGACAACAATGAGCAGTTCTTC; CDR3 protein: CASRADNNEQFF
V gene: TRBV18; J gene: TRBJ2-1; clone size: -; CDR3 length: 13; D gene: -; CDR3 DNA: TGTGCCAGCTCCCCGCCAGCTATCAATGAGCAGTTCTTC; CDR3 protein: CASSPPAINEQFF
V gene: TRBV20-1; J gene: TRBJ2-7; clone size: -; CDR3 length: 12; D gene: -; CDR3 DNA: TGCAGTGCTAGTTCCTCTAGTGACGAGCAGTACTTC; CDR3 protein: CSASSSSDEQYF
V gene: TRBV7-2; J gene: TRBJ2-7; clone size: -; CDR3 length: 15; D gene: TRBD1; CDR3 DNA: TGTGCCAGCAGCGCAGGACAGGGCCCGTGGTACGAGCAGTACTTC; CDR3 protein: CASSAGQGPWYEQYF
V gene: TRBV20-1; J gene: TRBJ1-1; clone size: -; CDR3 length: 15; D gene: TRBD1; CDR3 DNA: TGCAGTGCTAGACAGGGGGCGGGTAAGAACACTGAAGCTTTCTTT; CDR3 protein: CSARQGAGKNTEAFF
V gene: TRBV30; J gene: TRBJ2-1; clone size: -; CDR3 length: 14; D gene: TRBD2; CDR3 DNA: TGTGCCTGGAGCCGACTAGCGGAGAGGGATGAGCAGTTCTTC; CDR3 protein: CAWSRLAERDEQFF
V gene: TRBV20-1; J gene: TRBJ2-1; clone size: once; CDR3 length: 12; D gene: -; CDR3 DNA: TGCAGTGCTAGTTTGGGATACAATGAGCAGTTCTTC; CDR3 protein: CSASLGYNEQFF
V gene: TRBV7-2; J gene: TRBJ1-1; clone size: -; CDR3 length: 13; D gene: -; CDR3 DNA: TGTGCCAGCAGCTTAGAGGAGGGGGCTGAAGCTTTCTTT; CDR3 protein: CASSLEEGAEAFF
V gene: TRBV20-1; J gene: TRBJ1-1; clone size: -; CDR3 length: 11; D gene: -; CDR3 DNA: TGCAGTGCTAGAGCGAACACTGAAGCTTTCTTT; CDR3 protein: CSARANTEAFF
V gene: TRBV20-1; J gene: TRBJ2-1; clone size: -; CDR3 length: 15; D gene: -; CDR3 DNA: TGCAGTGCTAGAGCTGGGAGGCAAACCTACAATGAGCAGTTCTTC; CDR3 protein: CSARAGRQTYNEQFF
V gene: TRBV20-1; J gene: TRBJ1-6; clone size: -; CDR3 length: 12; D gene: -; CDR3 DNA: TGCAGTGCCACTTCGGGGGATTCACCCCTCCACTTT; CDR3 protein: CSATSGDSPLHF
V gene: TRBV29-1; J gene: TRBJ2-3; clone size: -; CDR3 length: 13; D gene: -; CDR3 DNA: TGCAGCGTGCACCCACCCGCGGGAGATACGCAGTATTTT; CDR3 protein: CSVHPPAGDTQYF
V gene: TRBV20-1; J gene: TRBJ1-5; clone size: -; CDR3 length: 15; D gene: TRBD1; CDR3 DNA: TGCAGTGCCGCGGACAGGGACTCTGCCCCTCAGCCCCAGCATTTT; CDR3 protein: CSAADRDSAPQPQHF
V gene: TRBV20-1; J gene: TRBJ1-1; clone size: -; CDR3 length: 13; D gene: -; CDR3 DNA: TGCAGTGCTATCCGGGACACCGGACCAGAAGCTTTCTTT; CDR3 protein: CSAIRDTGPEAFF
V gene: TRBV27; J gene: TRBJ2-3; clone size: -; CDR3 length: 13; D gene: -; CDR3 DNA: TGTGCCAGCAGCCCACAGGGCCCAGATACGCAGTATTTT; CDR3 protein: CASSPQGPDTQYF
V gene: TRBV30; J gene: TRBJ2-7; clone size: -; CDR3 length: 12; D gene: -; CDR3 DNA: TGTGCCTGGAGTGTACGACATTCCGAGCAGTACTTC; CDR3 protein: CAWSVRHSEQYF
V gene: TRBV20-1; J gene: TRBJ1-2; clone size: -; CDR3 length: 13; D gene: TRBD1; CDR3 DNA: TGCAGTGCTAGAGAGGGGACAGCCTATGGCTACACCTTC; CDR3 protein: CSAREGTAYGYTF
V gene: TRBV10-3; J gene: TRBJ1-2; clone size: -; CDR3 length: 14; D gene: -; CDR3 DNA: TGTGCCATCAGTGAGGCCGGGGTAAACTATGGCTACACCTTC; CDR3 protein: CAISEAGVNYGYTF
V gene: TRBV6-5; J gene: TRBJ2-3; clone size: -; CDR3 length: 16; D gene: TRBD1; CDR3 DNA: TGTGCCAGCAGTTACTCGATACAGGGGCTAACAGATACGCAGTATTTT; CDR3 protein: CASSYSIQGLTDTQYF
V gene: TRBV20-1; J gene: TRBJ2-1; clone size: -; CDR3 length: 13; D gene: TRBD1; CDR3 DNA: TGCAGTGCGCCGATGACAGGGCTCAATGAGCAGTTCTTC; CDR3 protein: CSAPMTGLNEQFF
V gene: TRBV29-1; J gene: TRBJ2-7; clone size: -; CDR3 length: 12; D gene: TRBD1; CDR3 DNA: TGCAGCGTAAACAGGGGGCCCAACGAGCAGTACTTC; CDR3 protein: CSVNRGPNEQYF
V gene: TRBV29-1; J gene: TRBJ2-1; clone size: -; CDR3 length: 14; D gene: -; CDR3 DNA: TGCAGCGTGGCAAGATTTGGACAACTCGGTGAGCAGTTCTTC; CDR3 protein: CSVARFGQLGEQFF